The clone carrying this T cell receptor beta chain was seen many times. Its antigen is still unknown. Stable Graves' hyperthyroidism meant no ophthalmopathy progression within 18 months. The investigators amplified TCR beta CDR3 regions from RNA transcripts. HTBI primers were employed in a first-round RT-PCR of the TCR CDR3. TCRdb reanalysed the multiplex PCR reads using MiXCR and keeps one entry per CDR3 protein. The table includes 350,000 to 450,000 distinct CDR3 sequences, about 15% detected once. Germline V CDR1 and CDR2: SGHRS, YFSETQ. J gave up 4 bases and V 5 bases, and 10 bases lay outside the gene matches. CDR3 length equals 16 residues. This entry is derived from a study of T cells in Graves' hyperthyroidism and ophthalmopathy. Study-level points and caveats: Most expanded thyroid clonotypes above 0.001 also appeared in blood.

The origin of this receptor is an older woman with Graves' hyperthyroidism. The genes are TRBV5-1 and TRBJ2-2; 8 bases match TRBD1. Material: blood. The chain's CDR3 is CASRIGQGKGTGELFF. DNA for the CDR3: TGCGCCAGCAGAATTGGACAGGGAAAGGGCACCGGGGAGCTGTTTTTT.